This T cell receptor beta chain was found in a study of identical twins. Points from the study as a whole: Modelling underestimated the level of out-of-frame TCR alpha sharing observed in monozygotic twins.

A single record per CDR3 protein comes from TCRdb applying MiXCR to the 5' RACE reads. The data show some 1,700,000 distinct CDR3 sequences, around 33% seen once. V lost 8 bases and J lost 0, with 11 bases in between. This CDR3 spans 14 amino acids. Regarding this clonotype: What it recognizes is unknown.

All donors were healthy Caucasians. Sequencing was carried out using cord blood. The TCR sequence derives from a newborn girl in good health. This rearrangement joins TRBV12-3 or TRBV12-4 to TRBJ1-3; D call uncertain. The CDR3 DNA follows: TGTGCCAGCCGGGAGGCCTCCTCTGGAAACACCATATATTTT. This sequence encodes CASREASSGNTIYF.